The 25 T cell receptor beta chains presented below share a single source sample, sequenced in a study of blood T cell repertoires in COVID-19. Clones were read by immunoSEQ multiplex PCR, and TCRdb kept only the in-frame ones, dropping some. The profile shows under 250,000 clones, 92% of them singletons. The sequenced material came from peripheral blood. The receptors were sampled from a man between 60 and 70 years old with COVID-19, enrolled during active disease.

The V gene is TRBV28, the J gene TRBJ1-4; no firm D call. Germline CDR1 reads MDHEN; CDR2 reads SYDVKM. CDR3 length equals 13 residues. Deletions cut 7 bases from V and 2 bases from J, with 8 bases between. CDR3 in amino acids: CASISATNEKLFF. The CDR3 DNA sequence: TGTGCCAGCATCAGTGCCACTAATGAAAAACTGTTTTTT.

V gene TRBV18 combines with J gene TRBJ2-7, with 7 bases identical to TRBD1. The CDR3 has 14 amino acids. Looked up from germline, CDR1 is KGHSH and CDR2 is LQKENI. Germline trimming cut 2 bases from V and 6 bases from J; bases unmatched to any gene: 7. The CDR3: CASSPNNRGSEQYF. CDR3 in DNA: TGTGCCAGCTCACCAAATAACAGGGGATCCGAGCAGTACTTC.

The CDR3 region is CASSLRAEGSGANVLTF. In DNA form, the CDR3 reads TGCGCCAGCAGCTTGAGGGCGGAGGGATCTGGGGCCAACGTCCTGACTTTC. This rearrangement joins TRBV5-1 to TRBJ2-6, with D possibly TRBD2 on 6 matching bases. Per the germline V gene, CDR1 is SGHRS and CDR2 is YFSETQ. The V gene lost 1 base and the J gene lost 1 base, with 12 bases spanning the gap. This CDR3 contains 17 residues. The variable domain in full, completed from reference TRBV5-1 and TRBJ2-6, reads KAGVTQTPRYLIKTRGQQVTLSCSPISGHRSVSWYQQTPGQGLQFLFEYFSETQRNKGNFPGRFSGRQFSNSRSEMNVSTLELGDSALYLCASSLRAEGSGANVLTFGAGSRLTVL.

CDR3 nucleotides: TGTGCCAGCTCACCTGGGGACTTGAACACTGAAGCTTTCTTT. As protein: CASSPGDLNTEAFF. The chain recombines TRBV18 with TRBJ1-1, with TRBD1 as a possible D gene (5 bases). Germline V gives CDR1 KGHSH, CDR2 LQKENI. This CDR3 spans 14 amino acids. Trimming removed 3 bases from V and 0 bases from J, with 8 bases in between.

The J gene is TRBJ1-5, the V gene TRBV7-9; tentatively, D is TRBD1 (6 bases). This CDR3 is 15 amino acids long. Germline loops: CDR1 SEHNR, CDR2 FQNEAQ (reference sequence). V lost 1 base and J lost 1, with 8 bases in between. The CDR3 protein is CASSLGRGSNQPQHF. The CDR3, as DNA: TGTGCCAGCAGCTTAGGCAGGGGAAGCAATCAGCCCCAGCATTTT.

The CDR3 nucleotides read TGCGCCAGCAGTGAGTTCCACAGGGGGCCCTCCTACAATGAGCAGTTCTTC. Encoded protein: CASSEFHRGPSYNEQFF. This rearrangement joins TRBV10-1 to TRBJ2-1; 9 positions agree with TRBD1. Looked up from germline, CDR1 is WNHNN and CDR2 is SYGVQD (reference sequence). This CDR3 has 17 residues. V lost 1 base and J lost 0; bases outside the gene matches: 4.

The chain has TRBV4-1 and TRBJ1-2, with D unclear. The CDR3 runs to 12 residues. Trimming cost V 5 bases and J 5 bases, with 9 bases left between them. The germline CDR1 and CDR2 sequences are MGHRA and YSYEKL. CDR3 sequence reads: CASSEIGYGYTF. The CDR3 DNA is TGCGCCAGCAGCGAAATCGGGTATGGCTACACCTTC.

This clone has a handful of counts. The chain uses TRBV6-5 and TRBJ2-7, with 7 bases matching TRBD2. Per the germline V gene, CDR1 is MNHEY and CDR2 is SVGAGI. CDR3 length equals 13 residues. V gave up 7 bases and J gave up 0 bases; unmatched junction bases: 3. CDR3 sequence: CASMTGGSYEQYF. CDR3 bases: TGTGCCAGCATGACGGGAGGCTCCTACGAGCAGTACTTC.

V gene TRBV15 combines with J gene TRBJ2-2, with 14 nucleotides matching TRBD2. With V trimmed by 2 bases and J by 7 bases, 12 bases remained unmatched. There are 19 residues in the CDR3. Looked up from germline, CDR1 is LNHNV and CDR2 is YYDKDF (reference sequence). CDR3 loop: CATSRTYSGTSGRHGELFF. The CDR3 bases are TGTGCCACCAGCAGAACCTACTCCGGGACTAGCGGGAGACACGGGGAGCTGTTTTTT.

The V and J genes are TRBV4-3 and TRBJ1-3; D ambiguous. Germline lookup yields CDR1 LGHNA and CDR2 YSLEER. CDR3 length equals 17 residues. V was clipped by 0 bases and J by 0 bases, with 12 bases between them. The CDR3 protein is CASSQDYPASSGNTIYF. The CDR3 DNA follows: TGCGCCAGCAGCCAAGATTACCCAGCGAGCTCTGGAAACACCATATATTTT.

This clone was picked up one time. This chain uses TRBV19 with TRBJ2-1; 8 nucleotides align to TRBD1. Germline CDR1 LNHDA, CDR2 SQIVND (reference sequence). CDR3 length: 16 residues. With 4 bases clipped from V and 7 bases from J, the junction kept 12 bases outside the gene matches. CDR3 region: CASSTLSGGAWNEQFF. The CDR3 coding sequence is TGTGCCAGTAGTACCTTATCAGGGGGCGCGTGGAATGAGCAGTTCTTC.

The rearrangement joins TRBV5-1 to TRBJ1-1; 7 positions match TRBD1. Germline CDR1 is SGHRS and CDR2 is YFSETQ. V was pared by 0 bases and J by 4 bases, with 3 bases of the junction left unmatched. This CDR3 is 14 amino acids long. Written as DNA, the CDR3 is TGCGCCAGCAGCTTGGAACAGGGGCTCACTGAAGCTTTCTTT. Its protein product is CASSLEQGLTEAFF.

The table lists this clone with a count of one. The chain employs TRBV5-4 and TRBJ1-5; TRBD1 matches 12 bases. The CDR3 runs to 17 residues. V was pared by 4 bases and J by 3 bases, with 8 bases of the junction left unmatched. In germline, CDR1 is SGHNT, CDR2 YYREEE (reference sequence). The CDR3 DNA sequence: TGTGCCAGCAGCAGAGGGACAGGGGGCCCAACCAATCAGCCCCAGCATTTT. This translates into CASSRGTGGPTNQPQHF.

For the CDR3, the DNA is TGTGCCAGCAGTTTAACGGCAGCGGGACGCTCCTACAATGAGCAGTTCTTC. It encodes CASSLTAAGRSYNEQFF. The chain has TRBV28 and TRBJ2-1; 7 bases align to TRBD2. The junction had 7 bases not matched to a gene; V was cut back by 2 bases and J by 0 bases. Germline CDR1 is MDHEN and CDR2 is SYDVKM. The CDR3 contains 17 residues.

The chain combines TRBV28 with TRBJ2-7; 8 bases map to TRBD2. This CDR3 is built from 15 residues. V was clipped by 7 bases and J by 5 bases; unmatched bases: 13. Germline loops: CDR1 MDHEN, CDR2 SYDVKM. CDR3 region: CASTGREGSLDEQYF. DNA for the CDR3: TGTGCCAGCACCGGCCGGGAGGGGTCTTTAGACGAGCAGTACTTC.

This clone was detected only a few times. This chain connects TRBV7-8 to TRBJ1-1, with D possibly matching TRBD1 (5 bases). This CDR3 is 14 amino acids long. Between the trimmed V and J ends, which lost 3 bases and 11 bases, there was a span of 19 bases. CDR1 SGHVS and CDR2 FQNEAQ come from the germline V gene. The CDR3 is CASSLATGGVGAFF. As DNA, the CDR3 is TGTGCCAGCAGCTTGGCGACGGGGGGTGTTGGTGCTTTCTTT.

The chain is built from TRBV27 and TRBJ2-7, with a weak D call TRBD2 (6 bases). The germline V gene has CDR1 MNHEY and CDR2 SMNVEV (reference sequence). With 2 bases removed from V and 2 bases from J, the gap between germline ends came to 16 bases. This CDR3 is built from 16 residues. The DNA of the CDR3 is TGTGCCAGCAGTTTAAGATCACTAGCAATTCCCTACGAGCAGTACTTC. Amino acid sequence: CASSLRSLAIPYEQYF.

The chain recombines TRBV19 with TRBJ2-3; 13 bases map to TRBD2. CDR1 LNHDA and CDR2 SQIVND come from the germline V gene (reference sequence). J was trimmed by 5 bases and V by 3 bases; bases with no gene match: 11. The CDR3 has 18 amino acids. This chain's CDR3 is CASSITSGGALGGDTQYF. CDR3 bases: TGTGCCAGTAGTATTACTAGCGGGGGGGCACTGGGTGGAGATACGCAGTATTTT.

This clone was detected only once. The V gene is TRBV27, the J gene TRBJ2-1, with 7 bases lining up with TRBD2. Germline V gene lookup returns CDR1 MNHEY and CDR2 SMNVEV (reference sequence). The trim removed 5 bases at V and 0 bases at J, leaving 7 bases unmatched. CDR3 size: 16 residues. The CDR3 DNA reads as TGTGCCAGCAGTCTTAGCGGGCGAAGCTCCTACAATGAGCAGTTCTTC. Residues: CASSLSGRSSYNEQFF.

The chain's CDR3 is CAREVTPESSYEQYF. The CDR3 region has the DNA TGCGCCAGAGAGGTGACCCCGGAGAGCTCCTACGAGCAGTACTTC. V is TRBV23-1 and J is TRBJ2-7; D unresolved. TRBV23-1 is an ORF, with its function uncertain. V gave up 9 bases and J gave up 0 bases, with 18 bases separating them. CDR3 length: 15 residues.

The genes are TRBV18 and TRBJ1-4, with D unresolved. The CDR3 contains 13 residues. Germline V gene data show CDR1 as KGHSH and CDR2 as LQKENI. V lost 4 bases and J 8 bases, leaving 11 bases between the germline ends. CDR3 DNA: TGTGCCAGCTCACTAAACAGCGGGGAAAAACTGTTTTTT. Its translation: CASSLNSGEKLFF.

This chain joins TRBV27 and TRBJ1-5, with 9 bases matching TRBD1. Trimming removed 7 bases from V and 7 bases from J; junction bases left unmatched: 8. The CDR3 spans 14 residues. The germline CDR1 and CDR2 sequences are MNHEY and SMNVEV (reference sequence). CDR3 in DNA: TGTGCCAGCACTTCGCTGACAGGGGGGCAGCCCCAGCATTTT. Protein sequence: CASTSLTGGQPQHF.

CDR3 coding DNA: TGTGCCACCAGTGCGGACAGGGACTATGGCTACACCTTC. Protein: CATSADRDYGYTF. This chain connects TRBV24-1 to TRBJ1-2, with TRBD1 identical over 8 bases. V lost 5 bases, J lost 3 bases, and 1 base stayed unmatched. In germline, CDR1 is KGHDR, CDR2 SFDVKD. This CDR3 spans 13 amino acids.

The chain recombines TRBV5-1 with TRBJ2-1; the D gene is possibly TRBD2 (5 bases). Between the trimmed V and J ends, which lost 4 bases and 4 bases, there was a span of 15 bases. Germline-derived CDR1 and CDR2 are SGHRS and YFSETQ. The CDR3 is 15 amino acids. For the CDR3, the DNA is TGCGCCAGCAGCCCGGCGCCTAGCAGATACAATGAGCAGTTCTTC. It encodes CASSPAPSRYNEQFF.

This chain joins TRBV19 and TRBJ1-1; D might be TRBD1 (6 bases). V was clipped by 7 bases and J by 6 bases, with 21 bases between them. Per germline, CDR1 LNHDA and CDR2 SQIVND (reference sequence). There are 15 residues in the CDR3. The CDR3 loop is CASTQTGTTGAEAFF. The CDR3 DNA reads TGTGCCAGTACCCAGACTGGGACAACGGGTGCTGAAGCTTTCTTT.